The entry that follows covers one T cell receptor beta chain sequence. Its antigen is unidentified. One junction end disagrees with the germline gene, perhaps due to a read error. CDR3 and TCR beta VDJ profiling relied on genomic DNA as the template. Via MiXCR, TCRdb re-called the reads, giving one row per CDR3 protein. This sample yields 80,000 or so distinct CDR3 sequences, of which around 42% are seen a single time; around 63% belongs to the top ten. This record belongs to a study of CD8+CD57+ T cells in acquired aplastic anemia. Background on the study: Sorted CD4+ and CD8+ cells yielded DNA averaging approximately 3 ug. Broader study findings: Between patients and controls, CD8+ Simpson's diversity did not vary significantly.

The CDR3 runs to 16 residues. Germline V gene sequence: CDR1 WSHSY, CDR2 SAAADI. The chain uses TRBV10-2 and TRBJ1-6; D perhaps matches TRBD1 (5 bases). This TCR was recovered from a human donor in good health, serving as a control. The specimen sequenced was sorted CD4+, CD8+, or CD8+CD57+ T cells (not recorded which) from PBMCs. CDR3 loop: CASSLGEGRYNSPLHF. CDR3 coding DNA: TGTGCCAGCAGCTTAGGTGAGGGACGGTATAATTCACCCCTCCACTTT.